This TCR beta chain was captured by sequencing in a study of cytomegalovirus exposure and HLA in healthy donors. Study conclusions and caveats: Analysis performed later showed TCR beta chains linked to HLA being more clonally expanded than equally common others. Donor immune exposure was known only as CMV serostatus.

Worth noting for this clone: Antigen: not known.

A multiplex PCR was run with 60 Vbeta primers and 13 Jbeta primers. Only in-frame clones appear in the TCRdb table, and some are missing; sequencing was by immunoSEQ multiplex PCR. The sample records under 200,000 clones, around 79% being singletons. This CDR3 contains 16 residues. Germline V gene lookup returns CDR1 SGHVS and CDR2 FQNEAQ. V lost 5 bases to trimming and J lost 1 base; unmatched junction nucleotides: 7. The genes are TRBV7-8 and TRBJ2-5, with 10 bases aligning to TRBD1. The TCR sequence derives from a woman in her 40s in good health and CMV-seropositive. The sequencing sample was made of PBMCs. The CDR3 bases are TGTGCCAGCAGCATGGTCGGGACAGGGGTCCAAGAGACCCAGTACTTC. The encoded protein is CASSMVGTGVQETQYF.